Listed below are T cell receptor beta chains from one sample, sequenced in a study of cytomegalovirus exposure and HLA in healthy donors. Sequencing was performed with immunoSEQ multiplex PCR; in TCRdb, only in-frame clones are kept and a portion is missing. The sample lists about 50,000 clones, 80% occurring once. The sequencing input was PBMCs. Receptors were obtained from a man in his thirties or forties in good health and CMV-seropositive. Each CDR3 is given with its conserved first and last residue. The order of the fields is D gene, J gene, clone size, V gene, CDR3 DNA, CDR3 protein. A D gene is named only where the DNA matches it firmly. Size is omitted from some rows. Given values are once, few, many or a class for expanded clones.

. TRBJ1-4 once TRBV5-1 TGCGCCAGCAGCTTGGTTGCCCAGGGAGGCGGGGAAAAACTGTTTTTT CASSLVAQGGGEKLFF
. TRBJ2-7 . TRBV27 TGTGCCAGCAGTTTACTGTACACCGACTACGAGCAGTACTTC CASSLLYTDYEQYF
TRBD2 TRBJ2-3 . TRBV11-2 TGTGCCAGCAGCTCACGCGGGGGACGCACAGATACGCAGTATTTT CASSSRGGRTDTQYF
. TRBJ1-3 . TRBV4-1 TGCGCCAGCAGCCAGTACCAGGGTGGAAACACCATATATTTT CASSQYQGGNTIYF
. TRBJ1-4 few TRBV5-6 TGTGCCAGCAGCTTGGGGCAGATGAATGAAAAACTGTTTTTT CASSLGQMNEKLFF
. TRBJ2-5 . TRBV7-8 TGTGCCAGCAGCCGACAACGCCAGATGAACCAAGAGACCCAGTACTTC CASSRQRQMNQETQYF
TRBD1 TRBJ2-3 . TRBV29-1 TGCAGCGCACGACAGGGGACATTCACAGATACGCAGTATTTT CSARQGTFTDTQYF
. TRBJ2-5 . TRBV28 TGTGCCAGCAGTTTGTTCCGGGAGACCCAGTACTTC CASSLFRETQYF
. TRBJ1-6 . TRBV5-6 TGTGCCAGCAGCTTTACCGCAGGCGATTCACCCCTCCACTTT CASSFTAGDSPLHF
. TRBJ2-5 . TRBV2 TGTGCCAGCAGTCCGCGGGGTGCTGGAGAGACCCAGTACTTC CASSPRGAGETQYF
. TRBJ1-4 once TRBV18 TGTGCCAGCTCACCAAACGGGATGAATGAAAAACTGTTTTTT CASSPNGMNEKLFF
. TRBJ1-4 . TRBV7-3 TGTGCCAGCAGCGTGAGACCAGGCGAAAAACTGTTTTTT CASSVRPGEKLFF
TRBD1 TRBJ2-7 few TRBV6-5 TGTGCCAGCAGTCTCCGGACAGGGAGGTACGAGCAGTACTTC CASSLRTGRYEQYF
TRBD1 TRBJ2-7 . TRBV28 TGTGCCAGCGTGGGACAGGGGGCTCCCTACGAGCAGTACTTC CASVGQGAPYEQYF
. TRBJ1-6 . TRBV6-5 TGTGCCAGCAGTCCAACAGGGCTTAATTCCCCCCTCCACTTT CASSPTGLNSPLHF
. TRBJ1-2 . TRBV15 TGTGCCACCAGCAGAGCCATTACAGGGAATGGCTACACCTTC CATSRAITGNGYTF
TRBD2 TRBJ2-7 . TRBV2 TGTGCCATCGAGATAGAGCGGGAAAAATACGAGCAGTACTTC CAIEIEREKYEQYF
TRBD1 TRBJ2-1 . TRBV27 TGTGCCAGCAGTCACGACAGGGAGTCTTCCAATGAGCAGTTCTTC CASSHDRESSNEQFF
. TRBJ2-1 . TRBV5-1 TGCGCCAGCAAACGGGGGACTGTTGGCGATGAGCAGTTCTTC CASKRGTVGDEQFF
. TRBJ1-1 few TRBV5-1 TGCGCCAGCAGCTTAAATCTATACACTGAAGCTTTCTTT CASSLNLYTEAFF
TRBD1 TRBJ2-2 . TRBV7-9 TGTGCCAGCACTTCTTCCGGGACAGGGGGAACCGGGGAGCTGTTTTTT CASTSSGTGGTGELFF
TRBD1 TRBJ2-2 . TRBV7-9 TGTGCCAGCAGCTTAGGGGACAGGATCGCGAACACCGGGGAGCTGTTTTTT CASSLGDRIANTGELFF